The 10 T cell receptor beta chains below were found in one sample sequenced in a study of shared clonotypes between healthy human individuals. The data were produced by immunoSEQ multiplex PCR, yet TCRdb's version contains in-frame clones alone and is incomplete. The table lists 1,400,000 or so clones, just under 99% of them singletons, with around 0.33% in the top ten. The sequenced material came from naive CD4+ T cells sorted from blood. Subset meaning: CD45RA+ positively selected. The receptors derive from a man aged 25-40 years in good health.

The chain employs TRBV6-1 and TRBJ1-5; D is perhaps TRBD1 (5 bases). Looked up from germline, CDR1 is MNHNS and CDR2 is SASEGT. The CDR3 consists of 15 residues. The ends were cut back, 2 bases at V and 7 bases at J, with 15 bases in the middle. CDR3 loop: CASSEPPGLGQPQHF. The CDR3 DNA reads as TGTGCCAGCAGTGAACCCCCGGGGCTCGGGCAGCCCCAGCATTTT.

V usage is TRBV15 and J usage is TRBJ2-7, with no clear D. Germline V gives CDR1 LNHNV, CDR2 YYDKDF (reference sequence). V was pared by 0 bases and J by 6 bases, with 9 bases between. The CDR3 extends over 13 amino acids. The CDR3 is CATSRDPLSEQYF. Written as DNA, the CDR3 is TGTGCCACCAGCAGAGACCCCTTATCCGAGCAGTACTTC.

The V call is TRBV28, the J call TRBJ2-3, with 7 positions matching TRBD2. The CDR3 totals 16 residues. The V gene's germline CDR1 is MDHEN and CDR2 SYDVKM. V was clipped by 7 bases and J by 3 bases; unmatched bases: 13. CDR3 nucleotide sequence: TGTGCCAGCACTGGCGGGAGACCTTGGGGGACAGATACGCAGTATTTT. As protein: CASTGGRPWGTDTQYF.

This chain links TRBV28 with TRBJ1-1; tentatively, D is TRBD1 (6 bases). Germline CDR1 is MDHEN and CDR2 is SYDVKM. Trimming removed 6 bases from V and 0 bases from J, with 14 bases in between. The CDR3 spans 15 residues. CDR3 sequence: CASRVSNRVNTEAFF. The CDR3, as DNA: TGTGCCAGCAGAGTTTCGAACAGGGTGAACACTGAAGCTTTCTTT.

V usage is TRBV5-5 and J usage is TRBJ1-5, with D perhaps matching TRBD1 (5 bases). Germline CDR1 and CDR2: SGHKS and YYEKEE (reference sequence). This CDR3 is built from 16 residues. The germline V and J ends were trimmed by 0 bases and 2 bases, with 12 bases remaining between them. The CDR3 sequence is CASSLVRGTGNQPQHF. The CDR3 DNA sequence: TGTGCCAGCAGCTTGGTCCGGGGGACTGGCAATCAGCCCCAGCATTTT. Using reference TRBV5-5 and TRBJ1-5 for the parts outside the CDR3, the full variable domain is DAGVTQSPTHLIKTRGQQVTLRCSPISGHKSVSWYQQVLGQGPQFIFQYYEKEERGRGNFPDRFSARQFPNYSSELNVNALLLGDSALYLCASSLVRGTGNQPQHFGDGTRLSIL.

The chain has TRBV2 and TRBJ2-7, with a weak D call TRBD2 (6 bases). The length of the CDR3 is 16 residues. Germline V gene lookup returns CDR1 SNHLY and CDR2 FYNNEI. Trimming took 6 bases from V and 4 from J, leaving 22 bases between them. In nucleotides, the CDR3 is TGTGCCAGCAGGCGGGGACTCCCGTCCCCCCCGTACGAGCAGTACTTC. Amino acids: CASRRGLPSPPYEQYF.

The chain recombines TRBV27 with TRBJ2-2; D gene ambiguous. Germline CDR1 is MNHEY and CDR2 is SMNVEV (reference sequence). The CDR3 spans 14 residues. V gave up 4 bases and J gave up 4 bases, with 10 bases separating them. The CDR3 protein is CASSSEGFTGELFF. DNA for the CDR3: TGTGCCAGCAGTTCCGAAGGGTTCACCGGGGAGCTGTTTTTT.

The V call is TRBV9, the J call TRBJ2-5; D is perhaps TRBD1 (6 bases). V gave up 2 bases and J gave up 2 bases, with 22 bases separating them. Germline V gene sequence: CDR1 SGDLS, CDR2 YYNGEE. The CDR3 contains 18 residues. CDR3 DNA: TGTGCCAGCAGCGTGGGCCCCCCCGGGACATACGTACAAGAGACCCAGTACTTC. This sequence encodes CASSVGPPGTYVQETQYF.

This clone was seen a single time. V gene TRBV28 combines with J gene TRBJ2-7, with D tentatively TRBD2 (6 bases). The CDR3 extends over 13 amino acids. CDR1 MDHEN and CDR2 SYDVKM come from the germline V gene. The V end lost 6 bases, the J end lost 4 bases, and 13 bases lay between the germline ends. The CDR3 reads CASSLGAGYEQYF. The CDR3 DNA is TGTGCCAGCAGCCTTGGTGCGGGGTACGAGCAGTACTTC.

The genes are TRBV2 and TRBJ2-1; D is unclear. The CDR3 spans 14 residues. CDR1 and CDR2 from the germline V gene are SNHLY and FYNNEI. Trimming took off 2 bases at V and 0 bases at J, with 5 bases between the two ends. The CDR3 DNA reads TGTGCCAGCAGTGAAATAAGCTCCTACAATGAGCAGTTCTTC. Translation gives CASSEISSYNEQFF.